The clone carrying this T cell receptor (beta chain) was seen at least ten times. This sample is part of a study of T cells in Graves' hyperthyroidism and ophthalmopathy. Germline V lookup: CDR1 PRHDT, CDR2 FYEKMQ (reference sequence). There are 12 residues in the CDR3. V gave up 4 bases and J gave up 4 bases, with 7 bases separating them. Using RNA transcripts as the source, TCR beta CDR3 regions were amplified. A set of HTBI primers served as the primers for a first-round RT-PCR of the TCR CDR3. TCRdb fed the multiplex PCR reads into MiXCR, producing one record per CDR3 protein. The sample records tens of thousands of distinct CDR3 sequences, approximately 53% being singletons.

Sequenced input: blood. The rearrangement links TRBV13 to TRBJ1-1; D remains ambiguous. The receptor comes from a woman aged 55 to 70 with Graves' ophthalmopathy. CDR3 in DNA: TGTGCCAGCAGCTGGGAGGTCACTGAAGCTTTCTTT. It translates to CASSWEVTEAFF.